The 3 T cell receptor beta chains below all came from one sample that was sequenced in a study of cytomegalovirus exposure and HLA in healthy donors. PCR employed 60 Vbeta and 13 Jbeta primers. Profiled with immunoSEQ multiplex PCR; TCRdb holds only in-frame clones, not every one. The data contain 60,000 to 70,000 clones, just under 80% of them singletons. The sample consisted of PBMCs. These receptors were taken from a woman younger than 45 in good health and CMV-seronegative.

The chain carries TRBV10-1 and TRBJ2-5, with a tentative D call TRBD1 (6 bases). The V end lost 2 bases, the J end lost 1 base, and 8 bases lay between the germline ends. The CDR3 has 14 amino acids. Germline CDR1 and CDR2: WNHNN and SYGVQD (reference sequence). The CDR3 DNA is TGCGCCAGCAGTGAGGGGGGCCCCCAAGAGACCCAGTACTTC. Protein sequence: CASSEGGPQETQYF.

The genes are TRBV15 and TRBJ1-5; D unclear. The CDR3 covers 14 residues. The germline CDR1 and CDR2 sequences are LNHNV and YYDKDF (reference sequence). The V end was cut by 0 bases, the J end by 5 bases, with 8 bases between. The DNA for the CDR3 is TGTGCCACCAGCAGAGACGTCCTCGATCAGCCCCAGCATTTT. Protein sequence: CATSRDVLDQPQHF.

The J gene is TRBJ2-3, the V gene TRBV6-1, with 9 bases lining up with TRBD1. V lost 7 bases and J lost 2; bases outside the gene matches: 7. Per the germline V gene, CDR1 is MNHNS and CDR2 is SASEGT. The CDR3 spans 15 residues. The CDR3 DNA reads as TGTGCCAGCAACCCCGGGGACAGGGACACAGATACGCAGTATTTT. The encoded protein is CASNPGDRDTDTQYF.